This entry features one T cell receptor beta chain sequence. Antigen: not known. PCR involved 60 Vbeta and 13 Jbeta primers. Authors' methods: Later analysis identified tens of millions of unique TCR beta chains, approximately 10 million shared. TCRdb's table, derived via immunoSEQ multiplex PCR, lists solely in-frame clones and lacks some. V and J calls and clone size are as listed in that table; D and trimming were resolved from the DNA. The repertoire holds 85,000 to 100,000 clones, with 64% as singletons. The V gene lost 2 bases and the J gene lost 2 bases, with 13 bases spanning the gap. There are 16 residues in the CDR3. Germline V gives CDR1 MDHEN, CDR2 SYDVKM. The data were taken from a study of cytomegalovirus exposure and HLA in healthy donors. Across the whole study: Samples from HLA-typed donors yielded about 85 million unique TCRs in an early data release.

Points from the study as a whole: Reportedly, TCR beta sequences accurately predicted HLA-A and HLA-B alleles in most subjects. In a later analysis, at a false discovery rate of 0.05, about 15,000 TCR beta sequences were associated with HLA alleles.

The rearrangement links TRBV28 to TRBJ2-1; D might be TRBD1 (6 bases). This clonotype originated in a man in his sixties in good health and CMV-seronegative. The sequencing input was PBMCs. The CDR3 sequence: CASSLKGPGAYNEQFF. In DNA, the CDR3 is TGTGCCAGCAGTTTAAAGGGTCCAGGGGCCTACAATGAGCAGTTCTTC.